These 9 T cell receptor beta chains originate from one sample sequenced in a study of spatial heterogeneity in lung cancer. This sample's time point: sample taken at primary tumor resection. Tumor, nontumor lung or frozen PBMC supplied whole RNA, sequenced without sorting. TCRdb recomputed calls from the 5' RACE reads with MiXCR, one row per CDR3 protein. Of tens of thousands of distinct CDR3 sequences in the sample, approximately 3% were seen once. The source was PBMCs, collected at surgery. These receptors were collected from a female donor with early-stage non-small cell lung cancer.

The sample holds many counts of this clonotype. The CDR3 here is CASTEGASNTEAFF. The CDR3 DNA reads TGTGCCAGTACAGAGGGCGCCTCGAACACTGAAGCTTTCTTT. The chain employs TRBV28 and TRBJ1-1; no definite D call. Germline assignment: CDR1 MDHEN and CDR2 SYDVKM. V was clipped by 9 bases and J by 1 base, with 15 bases between them. This CDR3 spans 14 amino acids.

This clonotype showed up just a few times. The rearrangement links TRBV18 to TRBJ2-7; maybe TRBD1 (6 bases). The CDR3 runs 13 residues. V was trimmed by 2 bases and J by 2 bases, leaving 7 bases between them. Germline V gene sequence: CDR1 KGHSH, CDR2 LQKENI. The CDR3 region has the DNA TGTGCCAGCTCACCAGGACAGACCTACGAGCAGTACTTC. Protein: CASSPGQTYEQYF.

DNA of the CDR3: TGTGCCAGCAGGCCTGAGCAAGAGACCCAGTACTTC. This gives the protein CASRPEQETQYF. The rearrangement uses TRBV12-3 or TRBV12-4 and TRBJ2-5; D ambiguous. The length of the CDR3 is 12 residues. V lost 6 bases to trimming and J lost 2 bases, with 7 bases between them.

This clonotype showed up many times. The chain links TRBV12-3 or TRBV12-4 to TRBJ1-4, with 8 bases matching TRBD1. The CDR3 is made up of 15 amino acids. J gave up 13 bases and V 2 bases, and 12 bases lay outside the gene matches. In DNA form, the CDR3 reads TGTGCCAGCAGTTTAAGGACAGGGATAATGAGGGGACTGTTTTTT. Translating gives CASSLRTGIMRGLFF.

This clonotype was counted a few times. The rearrangement links TRBV5-1 to TRBJ2-1; possibly TRBD1 or TRBD2 for D (6 bases each). The germline CDR1 and CDR2 sequences are SGHRS and YFSETQ. V was shortened by 1 base and J by 4 bases, with 12 bases between the two germline ends. The CDR3 extends over 15 amino acids. Written as DNA, the CDR3 is TGCGCCAGCAGCTTGCGCCGGGGGCCGTACAATGAGCAGTTCTTC. Amino acids: CASSLRRGPYNEQFF.

By proportion, this clonotype is medium-sized. The chain's CDR3 is CASSLARAANTGELFF. The CDR3, as DNA: TGCGCCAGCAGCTTGGCTCGCGCAGCCAACACCGGGGAGCTGTTTTTT. This chain uses TRBV5-1 with TRBJ2-2, with unresolved D. Per the germline V gene, CDR1 is SGHRS and CDR2 is YFSETQ. Between the trimmed V and J ends, which lost 0 bases and 2 bases, there was a span of 11 bases. This CDR3 is built from 16 residues.

Only a few counts were recorded for this clonotype. The chain employs TRBV5-1 and TRBJ2-1; weak D call: TRBD1 (6 bases). The V end lost 4 bases, the J end lost 8 bases, and 16 bases lay between the germline ends. The CDR3 spans 14 residues. CDR1 SGHRS and CDR2 YFSETQ come from the germline V gene. The CDR3 protein is CASSLGAQGYEQFF. In DNA, the CDR3 is TGCGCCAGCAGCCTTGGCGCCCAGGGGTATGAGCAGTTCTTC.

The chain joins TRBV6-2 or TRBV6-3 to TRBJ1-2; no definite D call. Germline assignment: CDR1 MNHEY and CDR2 SVGEGT. V dropped 2 bases and J dropped 11 bases, with 9 bases sitting between them. There are 11 residues in the CDR3. CDR3 sequence (DNA): TGTGCCAGCAGTTACCCCGACCAATACACCTTC. Protein product: CASSYPDQYTF.

There are many counts of this clonotype. The junction and the germline gene differ at one end; a read error may be behind it. V gene TRBV5-1 combines with J gene TRBJ2-7, with D perhaps matching TRBD2 (5 bases). CDR1 and CDR2 from the germline V gene are SGHRS and YFSETQ. CDR3 length: 14 residues. CDR3 protein: CASSLDFRSYEQYF. The DNA for the CDR3 is TGCGCCAGCAGTTTGGACTTCCGCTCCTACGAGCAGTACTTC.